These T cell receptor beta chains were read from a single sample in a study of CD4 T cells in relation to SARS-CoV-2 and coronaviruses. Some clones are missing from TCRdb's copy, which holds only in-frame ones; the method was immunoSEQ multiplex PCR. The table includes 30,000 to 40,000 clones, roughly 80% detected once. These receptors have no known antigen. The source material was memory CD4+ T cells from PBMCs, cultured in vitro. The source is an adult with COVID-19. Both conserved end residues are part of each CDR3. The D gene is left open where the match is weak. Clone size is given for some rows only: seen once, a few or many times, or a class if the clone is expanded.

CDR3 | DNA | size | V | D | J
CASSQPGQGHYGYTF | TGCGCCAGCAGCCAGCCGGGACAGGGCCACTATGGCTACACCTTC | few | TRBV4-1 | TRBD1 | TRBJ1-2
CASSQQGTNEKLFF | TGTGCCAGCTCACAACAGGGTACTAATGAAAAACTGTTTTTT | . | TRBV18 | . | TRBJ1-4
CASSLWGGAGNTIYF | TGCGCCAGCAGCCTATGGGGGGGTGCCGGAAACACCATATATTTT | . | TRBV5-1 | . | TRBJ1-3
CASSYNAGTAGNTIYF | TGTGCCAGCAGCTATAATGCCGGGACAGCCGGAAACACCATATATTTT | . | TRBV5-5 | TRBD1 | TRBJ1-3
CASSPYRQDGSKSGTEAFF | TGTGCCAGCAGCCCATATAGACAGGATGGTTCAAAATCGGGCACTGAAGCTTTCTTT | . | TRBV7-9 | . | TRBJ1-1
CASSLKPVTHTYF | TGTGCCAGCAGTCTGAAACCGGTGACACACACGTACTTC | . | TRBV6-5 | . | TRBJ2-4
CASSTGTGSTDTQYF | TGTGCCAGCAGTACCGGGACAGGGTCCACAGATACGCAGTATTTT | . | TRBV6-5 | TRBD1 | TRBJ2-3
CAISVGVSSDGYTF | TGTGCCATCAGCGTTGGAGTTTCCTCGGATGGCTACACCTTC | . | TRBV10-3 | . | TRBJ1-2
CASTRGVKGADTQYF | TGTGCCAGCACCCGTGGAGTTAAGGGCGCAGATACGCAGTATTTT | . | TRBV9 | . | TRBJ2-3
CAVAGTGGADTQYF | TGTGCAGTGGCCGGGACAGGGGGCGCGGATACGCAGTATTTT | few | TRBV19 | TRBD1 | TRBJ2-3
CASSQAREKLFF | TGTGCCAGCAGCCAGGCTAGGGAAAAACTGTTTTTT | . | TRBV3-1/TRBV3-2 | . | TRBJ1-4
CASSPTEGQGASSETQYF | TGTGCCAGCAGCCCCACAGAAGGACAGGGCGCTTCTTCGGAGACCCAGTACTTC | . | TRBV7-2 | TRBD1 | TRBJ2-5
CASSEHPLDTQYF | TGTGCCAGCAGTGAACATCCCTTGGATACGCAGTATTTT | . | TRBV6-1 | . | TRBJ2-3
CAIRRGTGELFF | TGTGCCATCCGCAGGGGGACCGGGGAGCTGTTTTTT | . | TRBV6-4 | TRBD1 | TRBJ2-2
CASSQVRGSNSPLHF | TGTGCCAGCAGCCAAGTTCGGGGCAGTAATTCACCCCTCCACTTT | . | TRBV3-1/TRBV3-2 | . | TRBJ1-6
CASSPSGSMNTGELFF | TGTGCCAGCAGCCCGAGCGGGAGTATGAACACCGGGGAGCTGTTTTTT | . | TRBV3-1/TRBV3-2 | TRBD2 | TRBJ2-2
CASSQAEGFWGYTF | TGTGCCAGCAGCCAGGCGGAGGGGTTTTGGGGCTACACCTTC | . | TRBV7-2 | . | TRBJ1-2
CASKGSISYNEQFF | TGTGCCAGCAAGGGGAGCATCTCCTACAATGAGCAGTTCTTC | . | TRBV28 | . | TRBJ2-1
CASSATVAGNTIYF | TGTGCCAGCAGCGCCACGGTTGCTGGAAACACCATATATTTT | . | TRBV9 | . | TRBJ1-3
CASSHAGTSGRSEQFF | TGTGCCAGCAGCCACGCCGGGACTAGCGGGAGAAGTGAGCAGTTCTTC | once | TRBV4-2 | TRBD2 | TRBJ2-1
CASSSVVAGERELFF | TGTGCCAGCAGCTCCGTTGTTGCGGGAGAGAGGGAGCTGTTTTTT | . | TRBV5-4 | TRBD2 | TRBJ2-2
CASSLEYDRYF | TGTGCCAGCAGCTTAGAATACGACAGATACTTC | few | TRBV7-2 | . | TRBJ2-7
CSVRGVEGTDTQYF | TGCAGCGTTCGGGGGGTCGAGGGCACAGATACGCAGTATTTT | . | TRBV29-1 | TRBD2 | TRBJ2-3
CAWTPRGRLPTEAFF | TGTGCCTGGACTCCCAGGGGGCGACTCCCCACTGAAGCTTTCTTT | . | TRBV30 | TRBD1 | TRBJ1-1
CASSLAGGYEQYF | TGTGCCAGCAGCTTGGCGGGAGGGTACGAGCAGTACTTC | . | TRBV7-9 | TRBD2 | TRBJ2-7
CASSKLQGSTNEKLFF | TGTGCCAGCTCAAAGTTGCAGGGCTCAACTAATGAAAAACTGTTTTTT | . | TRBV18 | . | TRBJ1-4
CASSPVDRSYEQYF | TGTGCCAGCAGCCCGGTGGACAGATCCTACGAGCAGTACTTC | . | TRBV9 | . | TRBJ2-7
CASSLGTVPFFGNTIYF | TGCGCCAGCAGCCTCGGGACAGTCCCTTTTTTCGGAAACACCATATATTTT | . | TRBV5-1 | TRBD1 | TRBJ1-3
CASSRGQSEQYF | TGTGCCAGCAGCCGGGGACAGAGTGAGCAGTACTTC | medium-sized | TRBV2 | TRBD1 | TRBJ2-7
CASSPLGETQYF | TGTGCCAGCAGCCCACTAGGGGAGACCCAGTACTTC | . | TRBV14 | . | TRBJ2-5
CASSDNPAGGYNEQFF | TGTGCCAGCAGTGACAACCCAGCGGGAGGGTACAATGAGCAGTTCTTC | few | TRBV6-4 | TRBD2 | TRBJ2-1
CAISDPFDRALNEQFF | TGTGCCATCAGTGACCCCTTCGACAGGGCCCTCAATGAGCAGTTCTTC | few | TRBV10-3 | TRBD1 | TRBJ2-1
CAISDGLTGELFF | TGTGCCATCAGTGATGGTCTTACCGGGGAGCTGTTTTTT | . | TRBV10-3 | . | TRBJ2-2
CASSAMGQGSNEQFF | TGTGCCAGCAGCGCCATGGGACAGGGTAGTAATGAGCAGTTCTTC | few | TRBV27 | TRBD1 | TRBJ2-1
CAWSRIVTSYGYTF | TGTGCCTGGAGTCGTATTGTCACCAGCTATGGCTACACCTTC | . | TRBV30 | . | TRBJ1-2
CASSLTGFGNTIYF | TGCGCCAGCAGCTTGACGGGATTCGGAAACACCATATATTTT | . | TRBV5-1 | . | TRBJ1-3
CASSQLGLARGYEQFF | TGCGCCAGCAGCCAACTCGGACTAGCGAGAGGCTATGAGCAGTTCTTC | few | TRBV4-1 | TRBD2 | TRBJ2-1
CASSYWDPGEGNTIYF | TGTGCCAGCAGTTACTGGGACCCCGGGGAAGGAAACACCATATATTTT | . | TRBV6-5 | . | TRBJ1-3
CASSSRLASGELFF | TGTGCCAGCAGCTCCAGACTAGCTAGCGGGGAGCTGTTTTTT | few | TRBV7-8 | TRBD2 | TRBJ2-2
CASRVFGRQPQHF | TGTGCCAGCAGGGTTTTCGGGCGTCAGCCCCAGCATTTT | . | TRBV2 | . | TRBJ1-5
CASSPPSFSGGSTDTQYF | TGTGCCAGCTCACCGCCTAGCTTCAGCGGGGGTAGCACAGATACGCAGTATTTT | . | TRBV18 | TRBD2 | TRBJ2-3
CASSKCLAGADTQYF | TGTGCCAGCAGCAAATGCCTAGCGGGCGCTGATACGCAGTATTTT | once | TRBV21-1 | . | TRBJ2-3
CASSLVVGGRDTQYF | TGTGCCAGCAGCTTGGTGGTGGGGGGCAGGGATACGCAGTATTTT | . | TRBV5-6 | . | TRBJ2-3
CASSLTLGDEQFF | TGTGCCAGCAGCTTAACGCTCGGGGATGAGCAGTTCTTC | . | TRBV7-3 | . | TRBJ2-1
CASSDYRDQPQHF | TGTGCCAGCAGCGACTACAGGGATCAGCCCCAGCATTTT | . | TRBV28 | . | TRBJ1-5
CASSMTTGGAAESSYNEQFF | TGTGCCAGCAGCATGACGACAGGGGGCGCGGCGGAGAGCTCCTACAATGAGCAGTTCTTC | . | TRBV7-9 | TRBD1 | TRBJ2-1